The 6 T cell receptor beta chains in this list originate from one sample, sequenced in a study of CD8+ T cells in alopecia areata. The sequencing template was cDNA reverse transcribed from extracted RNA. Using immunoSEQ multiplex PCR, the repertoire was profiled, and TCRdb retains in-frame clones only, with some absent. The sample contains some 130,000 clones, around 50% of which appear only once. As for treatment: oral pan-JAK inhibitor, 5-10 mg twice daily. The input for sequencing was CD8+ T cells sorted from blood, taken at week 4, from a patient treated with tofacitinib. Source of these receptors: a human donor with alopecia areata.

This clone has just a few counts. The same CDR3 is also encoded by other DNA sequences in this sample. The chain couples TRBV5-6 to TRBJ2-7; 11 positions match TRBD1. J gave up 5 bases and V 2 bases, and 3 bases lay outside the gene matches. The CDR3 sequence is 14 residues long. Germline CDR1 reads SGHDT; CDR2 reads YYEEEE. CDR3 coding DNA: TGTGCCAGCAGCTTTGGGACAGGGGGGGACGAGCAGTACTTC. Protein: CASSFGTGGDEQYF.

The rearrangement uses TRBV4-1 and TRBJ1-5, with 7 bases lining up with TRBD1. Germline V gives CDR1 MGHRA, CDR2 YSYEKL. The CDR3 covers 17 residues. V was pared by 0 bases and J by 9 bases, with 14 bases of the junction left unmatched. CDR3 amino acids: CASSQDPGKGARRPQHF. The CDR3 bases are TGCGCCAGCAGCCAAGATCCAGGCAAGGGGGCTAGACGGCCCCAGCATTTT.

V and J are TRBV6-5 and TRBJ1-1; D is undetermined. V gave up 3 bases and J gave up 7 bases, with 15 bases separating them. This CDR3 is 14 amino acids long. Germline values: CDR1 MNHEY, CDR2 SVGAGI. This CDR3 reads CASSYGETRLEAFF. CDR3 nucleotide sequence: TGTGCCAGCAGTTATGGGGAGACCCGCCTTGAAGCTTTCTTT.

This rearrangement joins TRBV19 to TRBJ2-3; the match to TRBD2 covers 12 bases. V shed 6 bases and J 6 bases; nucleotides not matched to a gene: 7. From germline, CDR1 is LNHDA and CDR2 SQIVND (reference sequence). The CDR3 runs 15 residues. The chain's CDR3 is CASRATSGGLDTQYF. The DNA for the CDR3 is TGTGCCAGTAGAGCGACTAGCGGGGGTTTGGATACGCAGTATTTT.

Details on this clone: A read error is possible here, since a much larger clone lies one base away. The genes are TRBV11-2 and TRBJ2-2, with D unresolved. Germline V CDR1 and CDR2: SGHAT, FQNNGV. Trimming took 1 base from V and 1 from J, leaving 7 bases between them. The CDR3 consists of 15 residues. CDR3 sequence reads: CASSLVGKNTGELFF. The CDR3 nucleotides are TGTGCCAGCAGCTTAGTAGGGAAGAACACCGGGGAGCTGTTTTTT.

This clone was counted between two and nine times. The chain couples TRBV29-1 to TRBJ1-1; D call uncertain. The CDR3 contains 10 residues. From germline, CDR1 is SQVTM and CDR2 ANQGSEA. V was trimmed by 2 bases and J by 7 bases, leaving 5 bases between them. The chain's CDR3 is CSVERDEAFF. The CDR3 coding sequence is TGCAGCGTTGAACGGGATGAAGCTTTCTTT. Complete variable domain (other parts from reference TRBV29-1 and TRBJ1-1): SAVISQKPSRDICQRGTSLTIQCQVDSQVTMMFWYRQQPGQSLTLIATANQGSEATYESGFVIDKFPISRPNLTFSTLTVSNMSPEDSSIYLCSVERDEAFFGQGTRLTVV.